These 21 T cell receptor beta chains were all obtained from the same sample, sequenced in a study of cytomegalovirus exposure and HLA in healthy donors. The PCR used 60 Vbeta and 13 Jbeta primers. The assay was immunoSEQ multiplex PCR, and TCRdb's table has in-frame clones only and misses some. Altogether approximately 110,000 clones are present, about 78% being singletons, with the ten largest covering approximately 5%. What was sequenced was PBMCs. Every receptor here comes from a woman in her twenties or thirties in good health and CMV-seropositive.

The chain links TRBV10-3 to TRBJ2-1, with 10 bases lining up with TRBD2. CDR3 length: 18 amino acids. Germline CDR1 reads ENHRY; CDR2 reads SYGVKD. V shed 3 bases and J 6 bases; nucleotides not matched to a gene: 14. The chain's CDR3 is CAISESPCLAGVRNEQFF. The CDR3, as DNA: TGTGCCATCAGTGAATCCCCATGTCTAGCGGGAGTGCGCAATGAGCAGTTCTTC.

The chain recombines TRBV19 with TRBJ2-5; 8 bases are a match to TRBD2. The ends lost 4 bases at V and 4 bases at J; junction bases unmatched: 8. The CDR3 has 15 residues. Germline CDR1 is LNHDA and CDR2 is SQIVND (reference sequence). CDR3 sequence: CASSTLPGGAETQYF. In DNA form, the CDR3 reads TGTGCCAGTAGTACCCTCCCCGGGGGGGCAGAGACCCAGTACTTC.

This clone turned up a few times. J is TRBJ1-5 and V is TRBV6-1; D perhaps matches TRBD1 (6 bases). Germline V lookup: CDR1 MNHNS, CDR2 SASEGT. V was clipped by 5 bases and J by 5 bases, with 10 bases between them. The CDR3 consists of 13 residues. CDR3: CASSYSGDQPQHF. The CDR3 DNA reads TGTGCCAGCAGTTATTCAGGGGATCAGCCCCAGCATTTT.

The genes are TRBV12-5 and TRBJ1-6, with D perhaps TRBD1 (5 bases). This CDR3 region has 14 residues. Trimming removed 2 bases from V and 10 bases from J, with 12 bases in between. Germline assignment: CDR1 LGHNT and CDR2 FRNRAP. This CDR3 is CASGLFGGGSPLHF. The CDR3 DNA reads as TGTGCTAGTGGTTTGTTCGGGGGAGGGTCACCCCTCCACTTT.

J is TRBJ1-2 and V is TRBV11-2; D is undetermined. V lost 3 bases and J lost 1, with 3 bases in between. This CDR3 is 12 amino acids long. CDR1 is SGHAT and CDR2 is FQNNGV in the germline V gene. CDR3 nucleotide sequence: TGTGCCAGCAGCTTCAATAACTATGGCTACACCTTC. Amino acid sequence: CASSFNNYGYTF.

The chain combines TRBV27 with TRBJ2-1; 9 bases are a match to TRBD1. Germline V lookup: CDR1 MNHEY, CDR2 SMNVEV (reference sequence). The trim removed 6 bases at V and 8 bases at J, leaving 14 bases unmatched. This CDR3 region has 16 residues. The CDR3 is CASRLTGTGKSHEQFF. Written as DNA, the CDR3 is TGTGCCAGCAGACTAACCGGGACAGGGAAATCCCATGAGCAGTTCTTC.

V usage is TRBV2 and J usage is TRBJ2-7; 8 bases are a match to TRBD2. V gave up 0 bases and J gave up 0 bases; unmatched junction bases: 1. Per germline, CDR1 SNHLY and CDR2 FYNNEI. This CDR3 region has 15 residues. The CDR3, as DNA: TGTGCCAGCAGTGAAGCTAGCGGGAACTCCTACGAGCAGTACTTC. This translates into CASSEASGNSYEQYF.

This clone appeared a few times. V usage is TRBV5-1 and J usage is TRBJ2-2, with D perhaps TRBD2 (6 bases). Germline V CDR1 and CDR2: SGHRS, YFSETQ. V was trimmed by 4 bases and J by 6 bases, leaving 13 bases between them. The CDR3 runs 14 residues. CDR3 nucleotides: TGCGCCAGCAGCATTCTGGCTAGCGCCGGGGAGCTGTTTTTT. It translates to CASSILASAGELFF. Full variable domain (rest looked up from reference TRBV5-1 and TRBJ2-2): KAGVTQTPRYLIKTRGQQVTLSCSPISGHRSVSWYQQTPGQGLQFLFEYFSETQRNKGNFPGRFSGRQFSNSRSEMNVSTLELGDSALYLCASSILASAGELFFGEGSRLTVL.

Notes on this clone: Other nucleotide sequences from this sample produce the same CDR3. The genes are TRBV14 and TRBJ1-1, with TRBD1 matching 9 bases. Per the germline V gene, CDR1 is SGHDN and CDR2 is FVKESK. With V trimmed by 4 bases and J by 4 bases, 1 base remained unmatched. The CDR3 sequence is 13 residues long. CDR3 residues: CASSLTGGTEAFF. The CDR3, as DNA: TGTGCCAGCAGCCTGACAGGGGGCACTGAAGCTTTCTTT.

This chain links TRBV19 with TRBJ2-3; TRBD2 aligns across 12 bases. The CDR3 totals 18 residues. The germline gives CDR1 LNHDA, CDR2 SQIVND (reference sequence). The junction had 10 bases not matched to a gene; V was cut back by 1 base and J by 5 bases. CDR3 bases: TGTGCCAGTAGTATAGCGGCTAGCGGGGGGGCCTCGCTAGATACGCAGTATTTT. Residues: CASSIAASGGASLDTQYF.

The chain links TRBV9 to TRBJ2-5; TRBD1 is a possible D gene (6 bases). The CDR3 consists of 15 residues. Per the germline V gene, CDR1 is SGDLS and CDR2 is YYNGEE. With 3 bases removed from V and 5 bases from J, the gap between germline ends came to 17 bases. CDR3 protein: CASSGPGHPGETQYF. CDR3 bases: TGTGCCAGCAGCGGACCGGGACACCCTGGGGAGACCCAGTACTTC.

The CDR3 loop reads CASSSQGVNTEAFF. CDR3 DNA sequence: TGTGCCAGCAGCTCCCAGGGGGTGAACACTGAAGCTTTCTTT. The chain has TRBV7-3 and TRBJ1-1; 7 nucleotides align to TRBD1. Per germline, CDR1 SGHTA and CDR2 FQGTGA. The junction had 2 bases not matched to a gene; V was cut back by 4 bases and J by 0 bases. The CDR3 has 14 amino acids.

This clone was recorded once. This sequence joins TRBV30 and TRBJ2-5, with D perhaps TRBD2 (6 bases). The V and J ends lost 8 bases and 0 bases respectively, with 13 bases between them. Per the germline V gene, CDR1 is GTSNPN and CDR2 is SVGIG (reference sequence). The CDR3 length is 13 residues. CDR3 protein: CAGEVMNQETQYF. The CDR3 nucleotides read TGTGCCGGGGAGGTGATGAACCAAGAGACCCAGTACTTC.

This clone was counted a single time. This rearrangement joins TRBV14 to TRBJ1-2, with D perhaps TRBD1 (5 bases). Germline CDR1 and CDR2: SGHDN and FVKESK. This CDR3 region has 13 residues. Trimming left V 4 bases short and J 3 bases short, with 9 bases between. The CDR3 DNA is TGTGCCAGCAGCCCAGACAGATACTATGGCTACACCTTC. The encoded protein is CASSPDRYYGYTF.

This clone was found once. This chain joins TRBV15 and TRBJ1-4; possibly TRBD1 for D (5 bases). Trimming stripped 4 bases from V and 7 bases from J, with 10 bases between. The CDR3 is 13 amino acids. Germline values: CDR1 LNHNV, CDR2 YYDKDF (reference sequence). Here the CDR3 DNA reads TGTGCCACCAGCAATAATAGGGGTGAAAAACTGTTTTTT. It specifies CATSNNRGEKLFF.

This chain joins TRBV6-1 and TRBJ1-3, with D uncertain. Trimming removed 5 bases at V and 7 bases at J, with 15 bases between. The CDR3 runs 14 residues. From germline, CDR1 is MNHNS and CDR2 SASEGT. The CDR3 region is CASSKAEPGNTIYF. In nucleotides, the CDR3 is TGTGCCAGCAGTAAGGCTGAACCGGGTAACACCATATATTTT.

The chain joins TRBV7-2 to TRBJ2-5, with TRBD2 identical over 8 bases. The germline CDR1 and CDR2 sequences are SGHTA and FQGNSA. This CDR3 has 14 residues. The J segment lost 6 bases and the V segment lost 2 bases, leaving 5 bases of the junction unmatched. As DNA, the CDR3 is TGTGCCAGCAGCTTAAACGGGGGGGCTAAGACCCAGTACTTC. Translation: CASSLNGGAKTQYF.

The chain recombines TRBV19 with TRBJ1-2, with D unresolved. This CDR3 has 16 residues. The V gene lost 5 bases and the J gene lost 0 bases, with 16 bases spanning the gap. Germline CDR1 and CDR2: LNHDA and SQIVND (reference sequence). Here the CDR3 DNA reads TGTGCCAGTAGTGTCTCGCAACAGTTTGCTAACTATGGCTACACCTTC. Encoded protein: CASSVSQQFANYGYTF.

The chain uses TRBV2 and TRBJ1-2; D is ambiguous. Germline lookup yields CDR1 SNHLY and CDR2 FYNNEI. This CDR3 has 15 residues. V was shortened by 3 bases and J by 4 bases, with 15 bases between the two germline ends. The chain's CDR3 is CASSEPVRGPYGYTF. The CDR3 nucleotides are TGTGCCAGCAGTGAGCCTGTCCGTGGGCCCTATGGCTACACCTTC.

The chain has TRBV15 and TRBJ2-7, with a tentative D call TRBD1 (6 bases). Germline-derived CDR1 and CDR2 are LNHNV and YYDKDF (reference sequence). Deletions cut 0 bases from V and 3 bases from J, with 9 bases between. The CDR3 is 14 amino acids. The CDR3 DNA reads TGTGCCACCAGCAGAGAGGGGACAAGCTACGAGCAGTACTTC. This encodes CATSREGTSYEQYF.

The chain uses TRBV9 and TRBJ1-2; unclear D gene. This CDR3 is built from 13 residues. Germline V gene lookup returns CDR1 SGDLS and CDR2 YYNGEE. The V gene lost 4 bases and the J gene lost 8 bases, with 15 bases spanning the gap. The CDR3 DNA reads TGTGCCAGCAGCTACAGTGTGGCAAGGGGCTACACCTTC. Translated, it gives CASSYSVARGYTF. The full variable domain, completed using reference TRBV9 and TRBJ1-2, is DSGVTQTPKHLITATGQRVTLRCSPRSGDLSVYWYQQSLDQGLQFLIQYYNGEERAKGNILERFSAQQFPDLHSELNLSSLELGDSALYFCASSYSVARGYTFGSGTRLTVV.